The 32 T cell receptor beta chains presented below share a single source sample, sequenced in a study. Each CDR3 protein is one row after TCRdb ran MiXCR on the RT-PCR reads. This sample has fewer than 800,000 distinct CDR3 sequences, with approximately 15% found just once. Material for sequencing was memory CD4+ T cells from blood. These receptors all stem from a female donor in good health, serving as a healthy control.

The CDR3 spells CASSLSRQIGEQYF. In nucleotides, the CDR3 is TGTGCCAGCAGCTTAAGTAGACAGATTGGGGAGCAGTACTTC. The rearrangement links TRBV11-2 to TRBJ2-7; D is perhaps TRBD1 (5 bases). The germline V gene encodes CDR1 SGHAT and CDR2 FQNNGV. V lost 2 bases, J lost 7 bases, and 15 bases lay in between. The CDR3 runs to 14 residues.

This clonotype was picked up many times. For the CDR3, the DNA is TGCGCCAGCGCTGCAGGGTCCGGAAACACCATATATTTT. Translating gives CASAAGSGNTIYF. This chain connects TRBV5-1 to TRBJ1-3; the D gene is possibly TRBD1 (5 bases). Deletions cut 7 bases from V and 4 bases from J, with 12 bases between. The CDR3 has 13 residues. Germline loops: CDR1 SGHRS, CDR2 YFSETQ.

This clonotype was detected only a few times. This chain connects TRBV27 to TRBJ2-3, with 7 bases matching TRBD2. The CDR3 sequence is 16 residues long. Per the germline V gene, CDR1 is MNHEY and CDR2 is SMNVEV (reference sequence). V lost 4 bases, J lost 4 bases, and 11 bases stayed unmatched. As DNA, the CDR3 is TGTGCCAGCAGTTGGGGGAGCGGGAATCCATCAGATACGCAGTATTTT. This codes for CASSWGSGNPSDTQYF.

This clonotype has more than one count but fewer than ten. The chain has TRBV7-6 and TRBJ1-1; possibly TRBD1 for D (6 bases). V was pared by 0 bases and J by 1 base, with 9 bases between. Germline V gene lookup returns CDR1 SGHVS and CDR2 FNYEAQ. This CDR3 is built from 15 residues. CDR3 coding DNA: TGTGCCAGCAGCTTAGCCACGGACAGGAACACTGAAGCTTTCTTT. Translating gives CASSLATDRNTEAFF.

This clonotype was found many times. The chain couples TRBV20-1 to TRBJ1-1, with a possible D match to TRBD1 (6 bases). This CDR3 spans 14 amino acids. The germline CDR1 and CDR2 sequences are DFQATT and SNEGSKA (reference sequence). The ends were cut back, 0 bases at V and 1 base at J, with 9 bases in the middle. The CDR3 region is CSARDLTGNTEAFF. The CDR3 DNA sequence: TGCAGTGCTAGAGACCTGACAGGGAACACTGAAGCTTTCTTT.

This clonotype has a count of ten or more. This chain links TRBV5-1 with TRBJ2-5; 7 bases line up with TRBD1. Germline V CDR1 and CDR2: SGHRS, YFSETQ. The CDR3 contains 13 residues. The V and J ends lost 4 bases and 0 bases, in that order; junction bases with no gene match: 0. This CDR3 reads CASSGTDQETQYF. The CDR3 nucleotides read TGCGCCAGCAGCGGGACAGACCAAGAGACCCAGTACTTC.

As to this clonotype: Possible read error: a much larger clone is one base away. Likely a read error: the CDR3 ends without its conserved phenylalanine or tryptophan. This rearrangement joins TRBV7-2 to TRBJ2-4, with D uncertain. This CDR3 spans 15 amino acids. V was shortened by 1 base and J by 7 bases, with 14 bases between the two germline ends. Germline CDR1 is SGHTA and CDR2 is FQGNSA. The CDR3 sequence: CASSLGWAAVNIQYL. The CDR3 nucleotides are TGTGCCAGCAGCTTAGGCTGGGCCGCTGTGAACATTCAGTACTTA.

This clonotype was seen just once. The V and J genes are TRBV5-6 and TRBJ2-5; 8 positions agree with TRBD1. This CDR3 is built from 17 residues. The J segment lost 4 bases and the V segment lost 4 bases, leaving 15 bases of the junction unmatched. The germline gives CDR1 SGHDT, CDR2 YYEEEE. Here the CDR3 DNA reads TGTGCCAGCAGCCCGGGGACAGGTTACTTCCCTGGAGAGACCCAGTACTTC. Encoded protein: CASSPGTGYFPGETQYF.

Only a few counts were recorded for this clonotype. This chain uses TRBV7-9 with TRBJ2-1; D gene unclear. The CDR3 is 13 amino acids. CDR1 and CDR2 (germline): SEHNR, FQNEAQ (reference sequence). Trimming stripped 1 base from V and 9 bases from J, with 10 bases between. The CDR3 DNA reads TGTGCCAGCAGCTTAGTTGGCTCGCGTGAGCAGTTCTTC. Translating gives CASSLVGSREQFF. Drawing the rest from reference TRBV7-9 and TRBJ2-1, the complete variable domain is DTGVSQNPRHKITKRGQNVTFRCDPISEHNRLYWYRQTLGQGPEFLTYFQNEAQLEKSRLLSDRFSAERPKGSFSTLEIQRTEQGDSAMYLCASSLVGSREQFFGPGTRLTVL.

This chain connects TRBV4-3 to TRBJ2-7; 7 nucleotides agree with TRBD2. In germline, CDR1 is LGHNA, CDR2 YSLEER. The trim removed 1 base at V and 1 base at J, leaving 4 bases unmatched. This CDR3 contains 15 residues. The CDR3 region has the DNA TGCGCCAGCAGCCAAGGCGGGAGAGGGTCCTACGAGCAGTACTTC. Protein product: CASSQGGRGSYEQYF.

This clonotype has only a few counts. The genes are TRBV5-1 and TRBJ2-1, with D possibly being TRBD2 (7 bases). Between the trimmed V and J ends, which lost 3 bases and 2 bases, there was a span of 12 bases. Germline CDR1 and CDR2: SGHRS and YFSETQ. The CDR3 consists of 15 residues. DNA of the CDR3: TGCGCCAGCAGCTGGGAGGGGGTGACCTACAATGAGCAGTTCTTC. Its translation is CASSWEGVTYNEQFF.

The genes are TRBV5-1 and TRBJ2-5, with TRBD1 as a possible D gene (6 bases). Germline V CDR1 and CDR2: SGHRS, YFSETQ. Trimming shortened V by 6 bases and J by 5 bases, and 17 bases separated the two germline ends. The CDR3 is 14 amino acids. As DNA, the CDR3 is TGCGCCAGCACCCATCCCAGGGGCGAGGAGACCCAGTACTTC. Translating it yields CASTHPRGEETQYF.

The V gene is TRBV6-5, the J gene TRBJ1-4, with D possibly being TRBD1 (5 bases). Trimming took 5 bases from V and 5 from J, leaving 12 bases between them. The CDR3 has 14 amino acids. Germline CDR1 MNHEY, CDR2 SVGAGI. In DNA form, the CDR3 reads TGTGCCAGCAGTACCACAGGTTTCAATGAAAAACTGTTTTTT. It codes for CASSTTGFNEKLFF.

At least ten counts were recorded for this clonotype. The chain carries TRBV20-1 and TRBJ2-5; 10 nucleotides line up with TRBD2. V was pared by 6 bases and J by 4 bases, with 11 bases of the junction left unmatched. The CDR3 has 15 amino acids. Germline CDR1 reads DFQATT; CDR2 reads SNEGSKA (reference sequence). CDR3: CSARDSSGSLETQYF. The CDR3 DNA reads TGCAGTGCAAGGGACTCTAGCGGGAGTTTAGAGACCCAGTACTTC.

This clonotype was seen ten or more times. The CDR3 region has the DNA TGTGCCAGCAGCCCTATGCGCGGAAACACCATATATTTT. Its translation is CASSPMRGNTIYF. J is TRBJ1-3 and V is TRBV11-2; D remains unclear. CDR3 length: 13 amino acids. CDR1 SGHAT and CDR2 FQNNGV come from the germline V gene. V was trimmed by 5 bases and J by 4 bases, leaving 9 bases between them. The complete variable domain, with remaining parts taken from reference TRBV11-2 and TRBJ1-3, reads EAGVAQSPRYKIIEKRQSVAFWCNPISGHATLYWYQQILGQGPKLLIQFQNNGVVDDSQLPKDRFSAERLKGVDSTLKIQPAKLEDSAVYLCASSPMRGNTIYFGEGSWLTVV.

This clonotype has only a few counts. The V gene is TRBV6-6, the J gene TRBJ2-7; D is undetermined. The CDR3 is 12 amino acids. Trimming left V 11 bases short and J 2 bases short, with 13 bases between. Germline V lookup: CDR1 MNHNY, CDR2 SVGAGI (reference sequence). This chain's CDR3 is CAVGSGAYEQYF. CDR3 bases: TGTGCCGTGGGTAGTGGGGCCTACGAGCAGTACTTC.

Many counts were recorded for this clonotype. The chain recombines TRBV20-1 with TRBJ2-7, with 8 bases matching TRBD2. The CDR3 runs to 13 residues. The J segment lost 3 bases and the V segment lost 5 bases, leaving 6 bases of the junction unmatched. CDR1 and CDR2 from the germline V gene are DFQATT and SNEGSKA (reference sequence). As DNA, the CDR3 is TGCAGTGCTTCCGTAGCGGGACTCTACGAGCAGTACTTC. Translating it yields CSASVAGLYEQYF.

The chain is built from TRBV28 and TRBJ1-1; D not certain. The CDR3 runs 14 residues. Germline CDR1 is MDHEN and CDR2 is SYDVKM. Trimming cost V 5 bases and J 4 bases, with 14 bases left between them. The CDR3 is CASSPPWGGTEAFF. The CDR3 coding sequence is TGTGCCAGCAGTCCCCCCTGGGGTGGCACTGAAGCTTTCTTT.

This clonotype was counted many times. J is TRBJ2-6 and V is TRBV6-5; D unclear. This CDR3 has 15 amino acids. The germline V and J ends were trimmed by 6 bases and 3 bases, with 12 bases remaining between them. The germline gives CDR1 MNHEY, CDR2 SVGAGI. This chain's CDR3 is CASSLGGGGANVLTF. The CDR3 bases are TGTGCCAGCAGCCTCGGTGGTGGTGGGGCCAACGTCCTGACTTTC.

This clonotype has ten or more counts. The rearrangement uses TRBV7-2 and TRBJ2-7; D is undetermined. Germline values: CDR1 SGHTA, CDR2 FQGNSA. V lost 1 base to trimming and J lost 0 bases, with 16 bases between them. The CDR3 length is 17 residues. The CDR3 region is CASSLGVGAFSSYEQYF. In DNA, the CDR3 is TGTGCCAGCAGCTTAGGAGTAGGCGCATTCAGCTCCTACGAGCAGTACTTC. Looking up the rest from reference TRBV7-2 and TRBJ2-7 gives the full variable domain: GAGVSQSPSNKVTEKGKDVELRCDPISGHTALYWYRQSLGQGLEFLIYFQGNSAPDKSGLPSDRFSAERTGGSVSTLTIQRTQQEDSAVYLCASSLGVGAFSSYEQYFGPGTRLTVT.

The V gene is TRBV21-1, the J gene TRBJ2-5. TRBV21-1 is designated a pseudogene. The CDR3 spans 16 residues. The CDR3 DNA sequence: TGTGCCAGCAGCATTCCTCGGACGATACGTAAAGAGACCCAGTACTTC. Protein: CASSIPRTIRKETQYF.

This rearrangement joins TRBV12-3 or TRBV12-4 to TRBJ2-6, with D uncertain. V was cut by 1 base and J by 2 bases, with 12 bases left in between. This CDR3 contains 17 residues. CDR3 sequence reads: CASSLGPKITGANVLTF. Here the CDR3 DNA reads TGTGCCAGCAGTTTAGGACCCAAAATCACTGGGGCCAACGTCCTGACTTTC.

The table lists this clonotype with many counts. The chain carries TRBV5-1 and TRBJ2-3; the match to TRBD2 covers 10 bases. Germline assignment: CDR1 SGHRS and CDR2 YFSETQ. Trimming at V came to 4 bases and at J to 1 base, leaving 3 bases not matched to a gene. The CDR3 spans 15 residues. CDR3 loop: CASSRGTSGTDTQYF. The CDR3 DNA is TGCGCCAGCAGCAGGGGGACTAGCGGCACAGATACGCAGTATTTT.

The gene calls are TRBV11-2 and TRBJ1-2; the match to TRBD1 covers 9 bases. V lost 5 bases and J lost 4; bases outside the gene matches: 5. The CDR3 totals 14 residues. Germline CDR1 SGHAT, CDR2 FQNNGV. The CDR3 coding sequence is TGTGCCAGCAGCCGGACAGGGGATATCTATGGCTACACCTTC. It codes for CASSRTGDIYGYTF.

This clonotype was recorded at least ten times. This chain connects TRBV10-3 to TRBJ2-5, with unresolved D. CDR1 ENHRY and CDR2 SYGVKD come from the germline V gene. The V gene lost 4 bases and the J gene lost 3 bases, with 3 bases spanning the gap. The CDR3 totals 11 residues. CDR3 loop: CAISVEETQYF. The DNA of the CDR3 is TGTGCCATCAGTGTCGAAGAGACCCAGTACTTC.

This clonotype has more than one count but fewer than ten. J is TRBJ2-3 and V is TRBV7-3, with D possibly matching TRBD1 (5 bases). V lost 5 bases and J 4 bases, leaving 13 bases between the germline ends. The CDR3 is 14 amino acids. Germline loops: CDR1 SGHTA, CDR2 FQGTGA. This chain's CDR3 is CASSQGGVADTQYF. The CDR3 nucleotides are TGTGCCAGCAGCCAGGGTGGGGTTGCAGATACGCAGTATTTT.

In its sample, this clonotype was seen many times. The chain carries TRBV4-1 and TRBJ1-5; D perhaps matches TRBD1 (6 bases). Trimming pared 1 base from V and 7 bases from J, leaving 14 bases between. The CDR3 runs 15 residues. Germline CDR1 and CDR2: MGHRA and YSYEKL. For the CDR3, the DNA is TGCGCCAGCAGCCAAGGGGCAGGGGCCTGGCAGCCCCAGCATTTT. Its protein is CASSQGAGAWQPQHF.

This clonotype came up a few times. The chain joins TRBV4-3 to TRBJ2-7, with 9 positions matching TRBD1. Germline V gene data show CDR1 as LGHNA and CDR2 as YSLEER. Losses at the gene ends were 0 bases for V and 5 bases for J; bases not matched to a gene: 8. This CDR3 is built from 16 residues. The CDR3, as DNA: TGCGCCAGCAGCCAAGACGGTGGGACAGGGTCAAACGAGCAGTACTTC. The encoded protein is CASSQDGGTGSNEQYF.

A few counts support this clonotype. This chain connects TRBV7-2 to TRBJ2-7; D not resolved. CDR1 SGHTA and CDR2 FQGNSA come from the germline V gene. Trimming pared 4 bases from V and 0 bases from J, leaving 10 bases between. This CDR3 is built from 14 residues. The CDR3 sequence is CASSSHRGSYEQYF. As DNA, the CDR3 is TGTGCCAGCAGCTCCCACAGAGGCTCCTACGAGCAGTACTTC.

This chain links TRBV7-9 with TRBJ1-3; 8 bases are a match to TRBD1. The length of the CDR3 is 13 residues. Germline-derived CDR1 and CDR2 are SEHNR and FQNEAQ (reference sequence). Trimming took 10 bases from V and 2 from J; bases not matched to a gene: 4. The CDR3 spells CATTTGAGNTIYF. The CDR3 nucleotides are TGTGCCACCACGACAGGGGCTGGAAACACCATATATTTT. The variable domain in full, with the rest retrieved from reference TRBV7-9 and TRBJ1-3, is DTGVSQNPRHKITKRGQNVTFRCDPISEHNRLYWYRQTLGQGPEFLTYFQNEAQLEKSRLLSDRFSAERPKGSFSTLEIQRTEQGDSAMYLCATTTGAGNTIYFGEGSWLTVV.

The chain is built from TRBV7-3 and TRBJ2-3; possibly TRBD1 or TRBD2 for D (5 bases each). The germline CDR1 and CDR2 sequences are SGHTA and FQGTGA. V shed 4 bases and J shed 3 bases, with 23 bases lying between them. This CDR3 comprises 18 residues. The CDR3: CASSSRAGTARKTDTQYF. Here the CDR3 DNA reads TGTGCCAGCAGCTCCCGAGCCGGGACCGCTAGGAAAACAGATACGCAGTATTTT.

V usage is TRBV28 and J usage is TRBJ2-4; D is possibly TRBD2 (6 bases). Trimming stripped 6 bases from V and 0 bases from J, with 21 bases between. This CDR3 has 18 amino acids. Germline V lookup: CDR1 MDHEN, CDR2 SYDVKM. The CDR3 sequence is CASRSPTGDMVAKNIQYF. CDR3 sequence (DNA): TGTGCCAGCAGATCCCCCACGGGGGATATGGTAGCCAAAAACATTCAGTACTTC.